What follows are 5 T cell receptor beta chains derived from one specimen sequenced in a study of vaccination effects on CD4 cells after COVID-19. The antigens of these receptors remain unknown. Some clones are missing from TCRdb's copy, which holds only in-frame ones; the method was immunoSEQ multiplex PCR. Counted here are more than 50,000 clones, roughly 79% occurring once; the ten biggest clones make up about 2.4%. Before sequencing, viral peptide pools were used by the ViraFEST assay to expand antigen-specific CD4+ T cells. Following an approximately 10-day culture, CD4+ T cells were purified. Specimen: CD4+ T cells from PBMCs cultured with HCoV-229E spike peptides, collected before COVID-19 vaccination. The receptors were gathered from a human donor who received a COVID-19 vaccine.

This rearrangement joins TRBV7-2 to TRBJ1-6; no definite D call. Germline V gives CDR1 SGHTA, CDR2 FQGNSA. Deletions cut 1 base from V and 10 bases from J, with 5 bases between. The CDR3 consists of 12 residues. The CDR3 nucleotides read TGTGCCAGCAGCTTAGATCGATCACCCCTCCACTTT. This codes for CASSLDRSPLHF.

This rearrangement joins TRBV6-5 to TRBJ1-5, with 8 bases lining up with TRBD1. Trimming at V came to 6 bases and at J to 5 bases, leaving 6 bases not matched to a gene. The CDR3 length is 14 residues. Germline V gene data show CDR1 as MNHEY and CDR2 as SVGAGI. For the CDR3, the DNA is TGTGCCAGCAGCCTTGGACAGGGAGATCAGCCCCAGCATTTT. Translation gives CASSLGQGDQPQHF.

The chain is built from TRBV6-5 and TRBJ1-5; unclear D gene. The CDR3 is 13 residues long. Between the trimmed V and J ends, which lost 0 bases and 5 bases, there was a span of 5 bases. CDR1 MNHEY and CDR2 SVGAGI come from the germline V gene. The CDR3 reads CASSYSMYQPQHF. The CDR3 region has the DNA TGTGCCAGCAGTTACTCGATGTATCAGCCCCAGCATTTT.

This clone was seen a few times. The rearrangement uses TRBV5-1 and TRBJ2-3; D is possibly TRBD2 (6 bases). The CDR3 is 14 residues long. The V and J ends lost 1 base and 3 bases respectively, with 9 bases between them. Germline assignment: CDR1 SGHRS and CDR2 YFSETQ. CDR3 residues: CASSLRGLTDTQYF. The CDR3 region has the DNA TGCGCCAGCAGCTTGCGGGGGTTGACAGATACGCAGTATTTT. Filled out from reference TRBV5-1 and TRBJ2-3, the complete variable domain reads KAGVTQTPRYLIKTRGQQVTLSCSPISGHRSVSWYQQTPGQGLQFLFEYFSETQRNKGNFPGRFSGRQFSNSRSEMNVSTLELGDSALYLCASSLRGLTDTQYFGPGTRLTVL.

The chain has TRBV5-5 and TRBJ2-3, with 7 bases lining up with TRBD2. Germline CDR1 is SGHKS and CDR2 is YYEKEE (reference sequence). There are 15 residues in the CDR3. After removal of 5 bases from V and 1 base from J, the junction contained 7 bases not matched to a gene. CDR3 residues: CASSTRDYGTDTQYF. CDR3 coding DNA: TGTGCCAGCAGTACCCGGGACTATGGCACAGATACGCAGTATTTT.